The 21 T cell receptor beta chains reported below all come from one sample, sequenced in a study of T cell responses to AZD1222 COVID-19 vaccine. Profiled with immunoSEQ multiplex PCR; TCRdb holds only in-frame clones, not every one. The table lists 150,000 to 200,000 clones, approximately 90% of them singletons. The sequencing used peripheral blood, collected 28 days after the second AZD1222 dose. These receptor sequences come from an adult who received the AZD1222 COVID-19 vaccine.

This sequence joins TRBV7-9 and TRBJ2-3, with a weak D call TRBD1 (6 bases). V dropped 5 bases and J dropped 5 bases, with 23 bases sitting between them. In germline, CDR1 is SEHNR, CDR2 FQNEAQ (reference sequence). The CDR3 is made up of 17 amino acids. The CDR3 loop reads CASSPIDSSPGEDTQYF. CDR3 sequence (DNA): TGTGCCAGCAGCCCCATCGACTCGTCCCCAGGGGAAGATACGCAGTATTTT.

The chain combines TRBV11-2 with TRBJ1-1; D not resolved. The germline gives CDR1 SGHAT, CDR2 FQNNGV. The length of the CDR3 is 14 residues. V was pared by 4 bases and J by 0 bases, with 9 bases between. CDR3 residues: CASSYGFMNTEAFF. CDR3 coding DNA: TGTGCCAGCAGCTATGGGTTCATGAACACTGAAGCTTTCTTT.

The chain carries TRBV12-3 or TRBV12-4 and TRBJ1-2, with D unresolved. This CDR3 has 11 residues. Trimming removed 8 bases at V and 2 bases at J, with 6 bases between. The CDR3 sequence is CASLRNYGYTF. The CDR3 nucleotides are TGTGCCAGCCTGAGGAACTATGGCTACACCTTC.

CDR3 coding DNA: TGTGCCAGCAGCCCCAGAGTTCCCGGCTACACCTTC. This encodes CASSPRVPGYTF. V usage is TRBV7-8 and J usage is TRBJ1-2; unclear D gene. The germline gives CDR1 SGHVS, CDR2 FQNEAQ. This CDR3 comprises 12 residues. V was clipped by 5 bases and J by 8 bases, with 12 bases between them.

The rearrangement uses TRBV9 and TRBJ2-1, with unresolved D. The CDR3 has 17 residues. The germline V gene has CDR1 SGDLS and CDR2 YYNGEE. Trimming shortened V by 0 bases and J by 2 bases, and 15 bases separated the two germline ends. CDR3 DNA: TGTGCCAGCAGCGTAGTAGTGGGCCCGGAACCCTACAATGAGCAGTTCTTC. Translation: CASSVVVGPEPYNEQFF. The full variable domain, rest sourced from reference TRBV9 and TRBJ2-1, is DSGVTQTPKHLITATGQRVTLRCSPRSGDLSVYWYQQSLDQGLQFLIQYYNGEERAKGNILERFSAQQFPDLHSELNLSSLELGDSALYFCASSVVVGPEPYNEQFFGPGTRLTVL.

This CDR3 is CASSHAEQGNSPLHF. CDR3 nucleotides: TGTGCCAGCAGCCATGCGGAACAGGGGAATTCACCCCTCCACTTT. J is TRBJ1-6 and V is TRBV4-2; 7 bases fit TRBD1. J was trimmed by 7 bases and V by 3 bases; bases with no gene match: 6. This CDR3 is 15 amino acids long. Germline CDR1 and CDR2: LGHNA and YNFKEQ.

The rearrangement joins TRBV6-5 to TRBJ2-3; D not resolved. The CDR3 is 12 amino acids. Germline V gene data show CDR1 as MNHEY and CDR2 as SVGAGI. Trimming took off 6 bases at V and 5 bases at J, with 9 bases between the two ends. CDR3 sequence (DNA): TGTGCCAGCAGGGGTTCTGAAGATACGCAGTATTTT. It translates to CASRGSEDTQYF.

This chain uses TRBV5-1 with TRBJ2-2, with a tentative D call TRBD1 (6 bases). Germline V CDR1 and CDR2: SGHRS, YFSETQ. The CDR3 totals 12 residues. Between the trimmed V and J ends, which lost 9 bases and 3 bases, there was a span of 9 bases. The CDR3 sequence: CATPGDTGELFF. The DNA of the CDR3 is TGCGCCACCCCAGGGGACACCGGGGAGCTGTTTTTT.

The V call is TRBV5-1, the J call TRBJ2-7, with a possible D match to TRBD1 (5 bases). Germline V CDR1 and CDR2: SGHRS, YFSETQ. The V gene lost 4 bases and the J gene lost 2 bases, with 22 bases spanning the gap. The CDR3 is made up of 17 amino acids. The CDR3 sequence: CASSKDTHSRRTYEQYF. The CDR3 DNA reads TGCGCCAGCAGCAAGGACACACACAGTCGTCGTACCTACGAGCAGTACTTC.

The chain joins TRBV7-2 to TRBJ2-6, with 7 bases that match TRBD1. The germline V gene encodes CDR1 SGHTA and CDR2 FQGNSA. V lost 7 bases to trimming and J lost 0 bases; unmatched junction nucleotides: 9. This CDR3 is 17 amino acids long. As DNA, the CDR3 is TGTGCCAGCAATGTGGGGACAGTACGCTCTGGGGCCAACGTCCTGACTTTC. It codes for CASNVGTVRSGANVLTF.

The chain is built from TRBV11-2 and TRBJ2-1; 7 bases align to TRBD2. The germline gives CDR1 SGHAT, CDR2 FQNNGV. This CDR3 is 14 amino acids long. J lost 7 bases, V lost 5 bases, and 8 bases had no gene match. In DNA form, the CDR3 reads TGTGCCAGCAGCCTCGTCGGGGGGATGAATGAGCAGTTCTTC. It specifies CASSLVGGMNEQFF.

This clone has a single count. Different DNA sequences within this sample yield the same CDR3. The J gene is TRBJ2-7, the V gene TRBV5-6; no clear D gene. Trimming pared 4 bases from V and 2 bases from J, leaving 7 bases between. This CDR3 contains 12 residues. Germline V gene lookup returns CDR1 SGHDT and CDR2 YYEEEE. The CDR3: CASSLGTYEQYF. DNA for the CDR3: TGTGCCAGCAGCCTCGGAACCTACGAGCAGTACTTC.

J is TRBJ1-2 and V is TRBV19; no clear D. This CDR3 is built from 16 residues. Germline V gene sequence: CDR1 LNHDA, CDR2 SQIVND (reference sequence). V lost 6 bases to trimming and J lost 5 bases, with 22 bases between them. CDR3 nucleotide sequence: TGTGCCAGTAGAAACACCATAAGCGGGGTTCCTTATGGCTACACCTTC. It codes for CASRNTISGVPYGYTF.

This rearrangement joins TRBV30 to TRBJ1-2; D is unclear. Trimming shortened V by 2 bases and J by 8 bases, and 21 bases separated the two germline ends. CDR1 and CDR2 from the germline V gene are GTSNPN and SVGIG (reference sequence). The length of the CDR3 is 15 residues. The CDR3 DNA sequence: TGTGCCTGGAGTAAAGAACGCCGGGCCGGTAGAGGCTACACCTTC. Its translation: CAWSKERRAGRGYTF.

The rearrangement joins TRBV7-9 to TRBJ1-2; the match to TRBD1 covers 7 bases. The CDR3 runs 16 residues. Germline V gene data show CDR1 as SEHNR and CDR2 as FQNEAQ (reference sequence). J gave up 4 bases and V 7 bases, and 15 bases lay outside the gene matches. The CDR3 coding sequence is TGTGCCAGCACCATTCTGGCGGGACAGAGTTTCTATGGCTACACCTTC. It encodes CASTILAGQSFYGYTF.

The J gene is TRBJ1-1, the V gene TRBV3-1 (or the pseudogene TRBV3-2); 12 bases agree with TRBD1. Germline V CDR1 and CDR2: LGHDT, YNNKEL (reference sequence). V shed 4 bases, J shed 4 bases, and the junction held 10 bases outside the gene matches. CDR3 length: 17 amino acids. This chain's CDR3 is CASSPGTGGISSTEAFF. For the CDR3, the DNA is TGTGCCAGCAGCCCCGGGACAGGGGGCATTTCAAGCACTGAAGCTTTCTTT.

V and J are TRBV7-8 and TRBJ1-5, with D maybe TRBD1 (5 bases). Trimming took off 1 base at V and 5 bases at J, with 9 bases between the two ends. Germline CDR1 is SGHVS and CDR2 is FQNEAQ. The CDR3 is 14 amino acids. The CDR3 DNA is TGTGCCAGCAGCTTAGTGCGGGGGGATCAGCCCCAGCATTTT. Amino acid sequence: CASSLVRGDQPQHF.

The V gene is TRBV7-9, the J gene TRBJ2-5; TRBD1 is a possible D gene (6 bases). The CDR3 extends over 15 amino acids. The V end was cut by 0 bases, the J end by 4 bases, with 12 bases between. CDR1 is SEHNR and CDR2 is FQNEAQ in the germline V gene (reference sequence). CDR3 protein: CASSLAGARGETQYF. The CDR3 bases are TGTGCCAGCAGCTTAGCGGGGGCCCGAGGAGAGACCCAGTACTTC.

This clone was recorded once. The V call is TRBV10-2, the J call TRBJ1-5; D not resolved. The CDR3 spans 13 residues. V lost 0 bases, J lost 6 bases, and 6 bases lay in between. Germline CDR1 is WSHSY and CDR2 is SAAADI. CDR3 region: CASSESRAQPQHF. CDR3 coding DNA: TGCGCCAGCAGTGAGTCGCGAGCTCAGCCCCAGCATTTT.

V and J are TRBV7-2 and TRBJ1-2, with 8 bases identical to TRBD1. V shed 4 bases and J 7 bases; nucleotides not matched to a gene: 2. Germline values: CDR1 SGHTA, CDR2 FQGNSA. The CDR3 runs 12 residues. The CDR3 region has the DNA TGTGCCAGCAGCTCGACAGGGGTTGGCTACACCTTC. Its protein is CASSSTGVGYTF.

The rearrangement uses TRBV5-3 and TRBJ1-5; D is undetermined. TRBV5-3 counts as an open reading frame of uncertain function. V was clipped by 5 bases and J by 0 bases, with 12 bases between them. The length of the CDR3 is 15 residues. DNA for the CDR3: TGTGCCAGAAGTTTTCAGTGTTATAGCAATCAGCCCCAGCATTTT. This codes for CARSFQCYSNQPQHF.